This T cell receptor (beta chain) is drawn from a study of blood T cell repertoires in COVID-19. Original processing methods: From reference gene primer amplification, estimates of nucleated cell counts were derived. Profiled with immunoSEQ multiplex PCR; TCRdb holds only in-frame clones, not every one. V, J and clone size are taken as reported in that table, and D and trimming were inferred from the DNA itself. The table has tens of thousands of clones, just under 80% seen once; the top ten hold about a third. Trimming pared 2 bases from V and 1 base from J, leaving 14 bases between. CDR1 LNHNV and CDR2 YYDKDF come from the germline V gene (reference sequence). This CDR3 has 16 residues.

Input material: peripheral blood. This TCR derives from a man older than 75 with acute or convalescent COVID-19. The J gene is TRBJ1-1, the V gene TRBV15, with D tentatively TRBD1 (5 bases). The CDR3 region is CATSRKIDSKNTEAFF. The CDR3 coding sequence is TGTGCCACCAGCAGAAAAATAGACAGCAAGAACACTGAAGCTTTCTTT.